This TCR beta chain is from a study of beta chain features in type 1 diabetes. Over 95% purity was reached by all sorted populations. The sequenced template was cDNA made from the entire isolated RNA. Using immunoSEQ multiplex PCR, the repertoire was profiled, and TCRdb retains in-frame clones only, with some absent. The profile covers over 700,000 clones, with about a sixth appearing a single time and about 0.025% taken by the ten largest. Germline assignment: CDR1 SGHNT and CDR2 YYREEE (reference sequence). Trimming removed 5 bases at V and 10 bases at J, with 26 bases between. This CDR3 region has 16 residues.

The source is a woman between 18 and 29 years old in good health. The material sequenced was naive CD4+ T cells from blood. This sequence joins TRBV5-4 and TRBJ2-3; possible D gene TRBD2, 5 bases. The CDR3: CASRVDFLTEEGSQYF. The CDR3 DNA reads TGTGCCAGCAGGGTCGACTTTCTAACCGAAGAGGGATCGCAGTATTTT.